This T cell receptor beta chain derives from a study of cytomegalovirus exposure and HLA in healthy donors. Findings and caveats of the study: Published work reported that the classifier diagnosed cytomegalovirus status with high specificity and sensitivity. Most TCR sequences proved rare, with some public TCRs found in many donors. It was about 150 TCR beta chains that were listed as cytomegalovirus-associated.

Trimming took 8 bases from V and 5 from J, leaving 8 bases between them. The CDR3 extends over 11 amino acids. The germline gives CDR1 SGHTA, CDR2 FQGNSA. Generated by immunoSEQ multiplex PCR, the TCRdb table keeps only in-frame clones and is missing some. Altogether 200,000 or so clones are present, roughly 82% being singletons, with the ten largest covering over 5.5%. The donors were part of the validation cohort of roughly 130 subjects. That cohort was separate from the first cohort, which comprised about 670 subjects. Concerning this clone: What it recognizes is unknown.

The chain has TRBV7-2 and TRBJ2-3, with no clear D. The sequence came from a man aged 18 to 29 in good health and CMV-seropositive. The sequenced material came from PBMCs. CDR3 amino acids: CASLFIDTQYF. CDR3 nucleotides: TGTGCCAGCCTATTTATAGATACGCAGTATTTT.